These T cell receptor beta chains were read from a single sample in a study of blood T cell repertoires in COVID-19. The assay was immunoSEQ multiplex PCR, and TCRdb's table has in-frame clones only and misses some. Among 250,000 to 350,000 clones, over 85% were seen once, and the ten largest hold roughly 2.5%. Specimen: PBMCs or T cells enriched from blood (not recorded which). The receptors stem from a man between 60 and 75 years old who had recovered from COVID-19. CDR3s include the opening cysteine and the closing phenylalanine or tryptophan. A D gene is named only where the DNA matches it firmly. The listing skips clone size in some rows; elsewhere it reads once, few, many or a size class.

D: TRBD1
J: TRBJ2-5
size: .
V: TRBV15
DNA: TGTGCCACCAGCAAACTACAGGGGTACCAAGAGACCCAGTACTTC
CDR3: CATSKLQGYQETQYF

D: .
J: TRBJ1-4
size: .
V: TRBV5-6
DNA: TGTGCCAGCAGCTTGTCTTATAATGAAAAACTGTTTTTT
CDR3: CASSLSYNEKLFF

D: .
J: TRBJ1-5
size: .
V: TRBV7-6
DNA: TGTGCCAGCAGCCCCAGGGAAGATCAGCCCCAGCATTTT
CDR3: CASSPREDQPQHF

D: .
J: TRBJ1-2
size: .
V: TRBV5-1
DNA: TGCGCCAGCAGCTTGAACAGAGCGGCTGGCTACACCTTC
CDR3: CASSLNRAAGYTF

D: .
J: TRBJ1-4
size: .
V: TRBV3-1/TRBV3-2
DNA: TGTGCCAGCAGCCAAGCTCGGGGTTGGGATGAAAAACTGTTTTTT
CDR3: CASSQARGWDEKLFF

D: TRBD2
J: TRBJ2-7
size: .
V: TRBV27
DNA: TGTGCCAGCAGTTGGCCCGGGACTAGGGTCTACGAGCAGTACTTC
CDR3: CASSWPGTRVYEQYF

D: TRBD1
J: TRBJ1-2
size: .
V: TRBV2
DNA: TGTGCCAGCAGCGTGGACAGGGACTATGGCTACACCTTC
CDR3: CASSVDRDYGYTF

D: TRBD1
J: TRBJ2-7
size: .
V: TRBV7-2
DNA: TGTGCCAGCAGCCGACAGGGGCTTGGGGAGCAGTACTTC
CDR3: CASSRQGLGEQYF

D: .
J: TRBJ2-2
size: .
V: TRBV7-2
DNA: TGTGCCAGCAGCTTTTTACAGGGCACCGGGGAGCTGTTTTTT
CDR3: CASSFLQGTGELFF

D: TRBD1
J: TRBJ1-2
size: .
V: TRBV6-5
DNA: TGTGCCAGCAGTAGGGACAGGGTCTACTACACCTTC
CDR3: CASSRDRVYYTF

D: TRBD1
J: TRBJ1-6
size: .
V: TRBV5-1
DNA: TGCGCCAGCAGCTTGAAGGGGGCAAACACTAATTCACCCCTCCACTTT
CDR3: CASSLKGANTNSPLHF

D: .
J: TRBJ2-5
size: .
V: TRBV7-3
DNA: TGTGCCAGCAGCTTAACTATGACTAGTCGGGAGACCCAGTACTTC
CDR3: CASSLTMTSRETQYF

D: .
J: TRBJ2-7
size: .
V: TRBV6-1
DNA: TGTGCCAGCAGTGAACTGAGCTACGAGCAGTACTTC
CDR3: CASSELSYEQYF

D: TRBD2
J: TRBJ2-5
size: .
V: TRBV7-9
DNA: TGTGCCAGCATACCCTACACGGGGGGCCAAGAGACCCAGTACTTC
CDR3: CASIPYTGGQETQYF

D: .
J: TRBJ1-1
size: once
V: TRBV9
DNA: TGTGCCAGCAGCGTAACAGGGAACACTGAAGCTTTCTTT
CDR3: CASSVTGNTEAFF

D: .
J: TRBJ1-2
size: .
V: TRBV9
DNA: TGTGCCAGCAGCGTCGCGGCGGTACCTAACTATGGCTACACCTTC
CDR3: CASSVAAVPNYGYTF

D: .
J: TRBJ2-3
size: .
V: TRBV6-5
DNA: TGTGCCAGCAGTTACGACGGGAGCACAGATACGCAGTATTTT
CDR3: CASSYDGSTDTQYF

D: TRBD1
J: TRBJ1-4
size: .
V: TRBV4-1
DNA: TGCGCCAGTAGCCGAAAAACCGGGACAGGGGTCTTCTATGGTAATGAAAAACTGTTTTTT
CDR3: CASSRKTGTGVFYGNEKLFF

D: TRBD1
J: TRBJ1-2
size: .
V: TRBV19
DNA: TGTGCCAGTACCCAGGACAGGGGTTACTATGGCTACACCTTC
CDR3: CASTQDRGYYGYTF

D: TRBD1
J: TRBJ1-2
size: .
V: TRBV3-1/TRBV3-2
DNA: TGTGCCAGCAGCCAAGAATTTGTACAGGGGTATGGCTACACCTTC
CDR3: CASSQEFVQGYGYTF

D: .
J: TRBJ2-7
size: .
V: TRBV19
DNA: TGTGCCAGTAGGTCCGGGATCGAGCAGTACTTC
CDR3: CASRSGIEQYF

D: .
J: TRBJ1-2
size: .
V: TRBV27
DNA: TGTGCCAGCAGCCTGACCCCGACAAAACTCTTGGATGGCTACACCTTC
CDR3: CASSLTPTKLLDGYTF

D: .
J: TRBJ1-4
size: .
V: TRBV5-1
DNA: TGCGCCAGCAGCTTGGGGCAGGGGAGTGAAAAACTGTTTTTT
CDR3: CASSLGQGSEKLFF

D: TRBD1
J: TRBJ2-1
size: .
V: TRBV2
DNA: TGTGCCAGCATTAGAAATTACGGGACAGGGGCTTTTGGTGAGCAGTTCTTC
CDR3: CASIRNYGTGAFGEQFF

D: .
J: TRBJ1-1
size: .
V: TRBV18
DNA: TGTGCCAGCTCACGGAACGGGGGGCGGAACACTGAAGCTTTCTTT
CDR3: CASSRNGGRNTEAFF

D: .
J: TRBJ1-3
size: .
V: TRBV29-1
DNA: TGCAGCGTTGTAGTTTCTGGAAACACCATATATTTT
CDR3: CSVVVSGNTIYF

D: .
J: TRBJ2-5
size: .
V: TRBV7-2
DNA: TGTGCCAGCAGCTTTCTAGGGGCTGGGATGAGAGAGACCCAGTACTTC
CDR3: CASSFLGAGMRETQYF

D: TRBD1
J: TRBJ2-7
size: .
V: TRBV6-5
DNA: TGTGCCAGCAGGGACAGGGGGCTTGGGGAGCAGTACTTC
CDR3: CASRDRGLGEQYF

D: TRBD1
J: TRBJ1-5
size: .
V: TRBV2
DNA: TGTGCCAGCAGTTGGGACAGGCCTCGCAATCAGCCCCAGCATTTT
CDR3: CASSWDRPRNQPQHF

D: .
J: TRBJ2-4
size: .
V: TRBV7-3
DNA: TGTGCCAGCAGCTTAGGCGCGACAGTTTATAAAAACATTCAGTACTTC
CDR3: CASSLGATVYKNIQYF

D: TRBD1
J: TRBJ2-7
size: .
V: TRBV19
DNA: TGTGCCAGTAGTGCGGGACAGGGTTACGAGCAGTACTTC
CDR3: CASSAGQGYEQYF

D: .
J: TRBJ2-2
size: .
V: TRBV18
DNA: TGTGCCAGCTCACCACCGGATGACACCACCGGGGAGCTGTTTTTT
CDR3: CASSPPDDTTGELFF

D: .
J: TRBJ1-5
size: .
V: TRBV30
DNA: TGTGCCTGGAGCAAAGGGGGCAATCAGCCCCAGCATTTT
CDR3: CAWSKGGNQPQHF

D: TRBD1
J: TRBJ2-6
size: once
V: TRBV5-5
DNA: TGTGCCAGCAGCCCCCGGACAGGGGGCAATGGGGCCAACGTCCTGACTTTC
CDR3: CASSPRTGGNGANVLTF

D: .
J: TRBJ2-5
size: .
V: TRBV5-1
DNA: TGCGCCAGCAGCTTACAGCAAGAGACCCAGTACTTC
CDR3: CASSLQQETQYF

D: TRBD2
J: TRBJ2-1
size: once
V: TRBV11-2
DNA: TGTGCCAGCAGCTTGAGTAGCGGGATAGGTGAGCAGTTCTTC
CDR3: CASSLSSGIGEQFF

D: .
J: TRBJ1-1
size: few
V: TRBV30
DNA: TGTGCCTGGACAGGGTATAACACTGAAGCTTTCTTT
CDR3: CAWTGYNTEAFF

D: .
J: TRBJ1-1
size: once
V: TRBV2
DNA: TGTGCCAGCAGTGGAGTTGCGAACACTGAAGCTTTCTTT
CDR3: CASSGVANTEAFF

D: TRBD1
J: TRBJ2-5
size: .
V: TRBV4-3
DNA: TGCGCCAGCAGCGAGCAGACAGGGGGCTTCCAAGAGACCCAGTACTTC
CDR3: CASSEQTGGFQETQYF

D: TRBD1
J: TRBJ1-3
size: .
V: TRBV10-3
DNA: TGTGCCATCAGCGGGACAGCCGAAGGAAACACCATATATTTT
CDR3: CAISGTAEGNTIYF

D: TRBD2
J: TRBJ2-6
size: .
V: TRBV10-3
DNA: TGTGCCATCGCTCTCAGCGGGGCTGGCGGGACCGGGGCCAACGTCCTGACTTTC
CDR3: CAIALSGAGGTGANVLTF

D: .
J: TRBJ1-5
size: .
V: TRBV6-6
DNA: TGTGCCAGCAGGAAGCAGGGGAATCAGCCCCAGCATTTT
CDR3: CASRKQGNQPQHF

D: .
J: TRBJ1-2
size: .
V: TRBV9
DNA: TGTGCCAGCAGCCCCTCCGGGGAAAACTATGGCTACACCTTC
CDR3: CASSPSGENYGYTF

D: .
J: TRBJ1-6
size: .
V: TRBV27
DNA: TGTGCCAGCAGTTTATCCAGGAATAATTCACCCCTCCACTTT
CDR3: CASSLSRNNSPLHF

D: .
J: TRBJ1-5
size: .
V: TRBV30
DNA: TGTGCCTGGAGTGTACGGGGTGGCAATCAGCCCCAGCATTTT
CDR3: CAWSVRGGNQPQHF

D: .
J: TRBJ2-1
size: once
V: TRBV9
DNA: TGTGCCAGCAGCGTAGCACCGGGGTTACTGGAAAATGAGCAGTTCTTC
CDR3: CASSVAPGLLENEQFF

D: .
J: TRBJ2-7
size: once
V: TRBV7-6
DNA: TGTGCCAGCAGCTTAGATGCCAGGGGATCCTACGAGCAGTACTTC
CDR3: CASSLDARGSYEQYF

D: TRBD1
J: TRBJ1-2
size: .
V: TRBV25-1
DNA: TGTGCCAGCGCCCCACAGGGGATAGGATCCTATGGCTACACCTTC
CDR3: CASAPQGIGSYGYTF

D: TRBD1
J: TRBJ1-1
size: .
V: TRBV3-1/TRBV3-2
DNA: TGTGCCAGCAGCTTGACAGGGTTCAACACTGAAGCTTTCTTT
CDR3: CASSLTGFNTEAFF

D: TRBD1
J: TRBJ1-2
size: .
V: TRBV7-9
DNA: TGTGCCAGCAGCTACCTGCATGGCGGGACAGGGGGGAACTATGGCTACACCTTC
CDR3: CASSYLHGGTGGNYGYTF

D: .
J: TRBJ1-5
size: .
V: TRBV19
DNA: TGTGCCAGTAGTATGGGAGGGCCCAATCAGCCCCAGCATTTT
CDR3: CASSMGGPNQPQHF

D: .
J: TRBJ1-4
size: .
V: TRBV20-1
DNA: TGCAGTGCTAGAGAGCGAAAACTGTTTTTT
CDR3: CSARERKLFF

D: .
J: TRBJ1-5
size: few
V: TRBV6-5
DNA: TGTGCCAGCAAGAACGGGGTAAATCAGCCCCAGCATTTT
CDR3: CASKNGVNQPQHF

D: TRBD2
J: TRBJ2-1
size: .
V: TRBV7-6
DNA: TGTGCCAGCAGCTTAGAGCCAGCGGGAGCCTTCGACAATGAGCAGTTCTTC
CDR3: CASSLEPAGAFDNEQFF